The sequence of this TCR beta chain was determined in a study of blood T cell repertoires in COVID-19 (TCRdb year 2020). Concerning the study at large: Samples from collaborators originated in the United States, Italy and Spain and spanned both the acute and convalescent phases of COVID-19. The prospective study material was composed of cDNA or gDNA derived from T cells, B-cell-depleted T cells, or PBMCs. The dataset comprised deeply sampled blood TCRbeta repertoires from subjects exposed to, actively infected with, or recovered from COVID-19. The repertoires were made available in a free public database intended to serve as a resource for research on the immune response to SARS-CoV-2. Samples were obtained from the ongoing ImmuneRACE study (first 160 participants) and from 1,254 subjects provided by 6 global collaborators. A de-identified subject ID, COVID-19 status, age in years and sex were almost always included in the sample metadata. Where HLA class I and class II types were available, the types were taken from metadata supplied by the sample provider, not from assay-based typing.

About this clone: The antigen it recognizes is unknown. No qualities accompany the bases; no much larger clone lies one base away.

General study outcomes and caveats: The quantity of clinical and demographic metadata differed by source and by participant and was supplied without curation.

The immunoSEQ Assay, a bias-controlled multiplex PCR, was used to amplify TCRbeta CDR3 regions from genomic DNA. The paper's data handling went like this. Nucleated cell counts per sample were estimated from amplification of reference gene primers within the assay. To quantify the absolute abundance of each unique TCRbeta CDR3 rearrangement, sequence reads were collapsed and filtered. Productive Simpson clonality was computed per sample as the square root of Simpson's diversity index over productive rearrangements. What TCRdb holds here is the immuneACCESS table cut down to in-frame rearrangements. Part of the clones is not present; checked against another copy, under half of the missing clones reflect an unresolved V gene, and the others are unexplained. That table supplies the V and J calls and clone size; D and trimming were determined from the DNA. Recorded for this sample are 100,000 to 120,000 clones; over 65% of them occurred a single time. The top ten constitute about 3.8% of the sample.

Each collaborating institution followed its own protocols to collect whole blood in K2EDTA tubes. For TCRbeta analysis, collaborators shipped samples in one of three forms: frozen whole blood, isolated PBMCs, or DNA extracted from either of those sample types. V gives up 3 bases and J gives up 3 bases, and the segment between their germline ends measures 8 bases. Based on the germline V gene, the CDR1 and CDR2 sequences are KGHSH and LQKENI. Including the terminal cysteine and phenylalanine, the CDR3 comprises 13 residues. Only the CDR3 region is kept as DNA, spanning 39 bases read in frame from base 1.

The chain is made from TRBV18 and TRBJ1-2, and the D gene may be TRBD1, 5 bases matching. Sequencing was done on a sample of peripheral blood. This clonotype originated in a woman aged 80 or older with acute or convalescent COVID-19. The CDR3 here reads CASSPDKDYGYTF. The bases are TGTGCCAGCTCACCGGACAAGGACTATGGCTACACCTTC.